Each of the 27 T cell receptor beta chains below was sequenced from the same sample in a study of T-cell memory formation after mild COVID-19. Using its own MiXCR run on the 5' RACE reads, TCRdb lists one record per CDR3 protein. This table has around 300,000 distinct CDR3 sequences, about an eighth appearing once. Sequencing was performed on PBMCs or a T cell subset sorted from them (not recorded which). These TCRs come from a man between 18 and 29 years old who had mild COVID-19 (a few samples of this study predate the infection). Cell type and time point are not known.

The V call is TRBV7-9, the J call TRBJ1-2, with 9 positions matching TRBD1. The J segment lost 9 bases and the V segment lost 5 bases, leaving 4 bases of the junction unmatched. CDR3 length equals 12 residues. The V gene's germline CDR1 is SEHNR and CDR2 FQNEAQ (reference sequence). The CDR3 here is CASSPGQGRYTF. The CDR3 nucleotides read TGTGCCAGCAGCCCGGGACAGGGACGCTACACCTTC.

The CDR3: CASSEYEGTAEAFF. The CDR3 DNA follows: TGTGCCAGCAGTGAATATGAGGGCACAGCTGAAGCTTTCTTT. The chain has TRBV25-1 and TRBJ1-1; D is ambiguous. The CDR3 is made up of 14 amino acids. Between the trimmed V and J ends, which lost 0 bases and 6 bases, there was a span of 11 bases. CDR1 is MGHDK and CDR2 is SYGVNS in the germline V gene. Based on the CDR3 plus reference TRBV25-1 and TRBJ1-1, the full variable domain is EADIYQTPRYLVIGTGKKITLECSQTMGHDKMYWYQQDPGMELHLIHYSYGVNSTEKGDLSSESTVSRIRTEHFPLTLESARPSHTSQYLCASSEYEGTAEAFFGQGTRLTVV.

The gene calls are TRBV20-1 and TRBJ1-6; D unresolved. The V end was cut by 0 bases, the J end by 0 bases, with 9 bases between. The CDR3 length is 16 residues. Germline V lookup: CDR1 DFQATT, CDR2 SNEGSKA (reference sequence). In nucleotides, the CDR3 is TGCAGTGCTAGAGATATAGGGAGCTCCTATAATTCACCCCTCCACTTT. This encodes CSARDIGSSYNSPLHF.

This clonotype was counted between two and nine times. The rearrangement uses TRBV4-3 and TRBJ2-5, with D unresolved. The CDR3 consists of 17 residues. V dropped 4 bases and J dropped 4 bases, with 22 bases sitting between them. Germline CDR1 is LGHNA and CDR2 is YSLEER. CDR3 amino acids: CASSPFTPGPGPETQYF. The CDR3 DNA is TGCGCCAGCAGCCCCTTCACACCGGGTCCCGGGCCAGAGACCCAGTACTTC.

The chain combines TRBV9 with TRBJ2-3; no reliable D call. The CDR3 runs to 15 residues. V was pared by 0 bases and J by 4 bases, with 12 bases between. Germline V gene lookup returns CDR1 SGDLS and CDR2 YYNGEE. The CDR3 DNA reads TGTGCCAGCAGCGTAGGGGCTAGGACGTCAGATACGCAGTATTTT. Its translation is CASSVGARTSDTQYF.

The chain combines TRBV7-8 with TRBJ1-5; no clear D gene. Trimming removed 7 bases from V and 7 bases from J, with 20 bases in between. Germline CDR1 is SGHVS and CDR2 is FQNEAQ. CDR3 length equals 15 residues. CDR3 loop: CASTARRGVEQPQHF. CDR3 bases: TGTGCCAGCACCGCCCGGCGGGGTGTTGAGCAGCCCCAGCATTTT.

V usage is TRBV6-6 and J usage is TRBJ2-7, with a tentative D call TRBD2 (7 bases). V was cut by 6 bases and J by 4 bases, with 19 bases left in between. From germline, CDR1 is MNHNY and CDR2 SVGAGI (reference sequence). This CDR3 has 15 residues. CDR3 bases: TGTGCCAGCAGGCGCCGGGGGGCAGGATCATACGAGCAGTACGTC. It encodes CASRRRGAGSYEQYV.

V usage is TRBV7-2 and J usage is TRBJ2-2; D call uncertain. The CDR3 is 14 residues long. Trimming left V 5 bases short and J 3 bases short, with 10 bases between. Germline V CDR1 and CDR2: SGHTA, FQGNSA. The chain's CDR3 is CASSRNRHTGELFF. CDR3 coding DNA: TGTGCCAGCAGCCGTAATCGGCACACCGGGGAGCTGTTTTTT.

This clonotype has a count of ten or more. J is TRBJ2-2 and V is TRBV5-1; D possibly corresponds to TRBD2 (6 bases). The CDR3 loop spans 16 amino acids. Trimming took 4 bases from V and 3 from J, leaving 16 bases between them. The germline CDR1 and CDR2 sequences are SGHRS and YFSETQ. As DNA, the CDR3 is TGCGCCAGCAGCGAGGTCGGGGGTTCGGACACCGGGGAGCTGTTTTTT. Translation: CASSEVGGSDTGELFF.

The rearrangement links TRBV12-3 or TRBV12-4 to TRBJ2-5; D not resolved. The V gene lost 4 bases and the J gene lost 7 bases, with 13 bases spanning the gap. The CDR3 consists of 13 residues. The CDR3 region is CASSSAGYGTQYF. In DNA, the CDR3 is TGTGCCAGCAGTTCTGCCGGGTATGGGACCCAGTACTTC.

This clonotype was detected only a few times. The chain couples TRBV4-1 to TRBJ1-2; tentatively, D is TRBD1 (6 bases). The CDR3 consists of 14 residues. V lost 1 base and J 8 bases, leaving 14 bases between the germline ends. Germline V lookup: CDR1 MGHRA, CDR2 YSYEKL. As DNA, the CDR3 is TGCGCCAGCAGCCAAGTCACGGAGGGGGGCGGCTACACCTTC. Its protein product is CASSQVTEGGGYTF.

CDR3 coding DNA: TGTGCCAGCAGCTCTTCAAAGGGGAATTCACCCCTCCACTTT. It translates to CASSSSKGNSPLHF. This chain links TRBV7-9 with TRBJ1-6; TRBD1 might be the D (5 bases). The CDR3 covers 14 residues. V lost 4 bases, J lost 7 bases, and 11 bases lay in between. Germline CDR1 is SEHNR and CDR2 is FQNEAQ (reference sequence).

J is TRBJ2-3 and V is TRBV4-2, with 8 bases that match TRBD2. The CDR3 contains 17 residues. The trim removed 1 base at V and 1 base at J, leaving 7 bases unmatched. Germline CDR1 reads LGHNA; CDR2 reads YNFKEQ. CDR3 protein: CASSQVGGGPGTDTQYF. CDR3 DNA: TGTGCCAGCAGCCAAGTTGGCGGGGGGCCGGGCACAGATACGCAGTATTTT.

This clonotype came up a few times. The chain is built from TRBV4-1 and TRBJ2-7; D ambiguous. With 6 bases removed from V and 2 bases from J, the gap between germline ends came to 11 bases. Per germline, CDR1 MGHRA and CDR2 YSYEKL. The CDR3 extends over 13 amino acids. As DNA, the CDR3 is TGCGCCAGCAGGGGAACCGGTACCTACGAGCAGTACTTC. Residues: CASRGTGTYEQYF.

This clonotype appeared a few times. The rearrangement uses TRBV12-3 or TRBV12-4 and TRBJ2-1, with D perhaps assigned TRBD1 or TRBD2 (5 bases each). The CDR3 spans 17 residues. The V end lost 5 bases, the J end lost 3 bases, and 20 bases lay between the germline ends. The CDR3 DNA is TGTGCCAGCAGTGCCGGGACGGGGAGCTATTACTACAATGAGCAGTTCTTC. This translates into CASSAGTGSYYYNEQFF.

The gene calls are TRBV7-2 and TRBJ2-5, with D uncertain. The CDR3 contains 14 residues. V lost 2 bases, J lost 4 bases, and 11 bases lay in between. CDR1 is SGHTA and CDR2 is FQGNSA in the germline V gene. This chain's CDR3 is CASSLLTFRETQYF. The CDR3, as DNA: TGTGCCAGCAGCTTACTCACATTTAGAGAGACCCAGTACTTC.

The CDR3, as DNA: TGTGCCATCAGTGAGTCGTCAGGGTCTGGAAACACCATATATTTT. Amino acid sequence: CAISESSGSGNTIYF. This rearrangement joins TRBV10-3 to TRBJ1-3; perhaps TRBD1 as D (5 bases). Germline CDR1 is ENHRY and CDR2 is SYGVKD. Trimming shortened V by 0 bases and J by 1 base, and 7 bases separated the two germline ends. CDR3 length: 15 amino acids.

Many counts were recorded for this clonotype. V gene TRBV4-1 combines with J gene TRBJ2-6; D uncertain. The CDR3 has 16 residues. Germline V gene sequence: CDR1 MGHRA, CDR2 YSYEKL. Trimming removed 3 bases from V and 0 bases from J, with 9 bases in between. The CDR3 region has the DNA TGCGCCAGCAGCCACCAGTATCCCTCTGGGGCCAACGTCCTGACTTTC. Its translation: CASSHQYPSGANVLTF.

The V call is TRBV6-2 or TRBV6-3, the J call TRBJ2-7; TRBD1 aligns across 8 bases. The germline gives CDR1 MNHEY, CDR2 SVGEGT. The CDR3 contains 15 residues. The V and J ends lost 6 bases and 2 bases, in that order; junction bases with no gene match: 9. CDR3 sequence (DNA): TGTGCCAGCAGCCCCGGGACAGGTGACACCTACGAGCAGTACTTC. Its protein is CASSPGTGDTYEQYF.

As concerns this clonotype: One junction end does not reproduce the germline sequence, and a read error may be involved. This sequence joins TRBV10-3 and TRBJ2-2; 11 bases line up with TRBD1. Looked up from germline, CDR1 is ENHRY and CDR2 is SYGVKD. The CDR3 has 17 residues. The DNA for the CDR3 is TGTGCCATCCGTGAAAGAGGAACGGGACAGGGGGCCGGGGAGCTGTTTTTT. It is translated as CAIRERGTGQGAGELFF.

The chain joins TRBV19 to TRBJ2-5, with 7 bases that match TRBD1. Trimming cost V 6 bases and J 2 bases; bases outside gene matches: 3. The CDR3 consists of 13 residues. CDR1 LNHDA and CDR2 SQIVND come from the germline V gene (reference sequence). The CDR3 spells CASSETGQETQYF. The CDR3 DNA sequence: TGTGCCAGTAGCGAGACAGGGCAAGAGACCCAGTACTTC.

This clonotype appeared many times. This chain links TRBV7-9 with TRBJ2-7; D may match TRBD1 or TRBD2 (5 bases each). The germline V gene has CDR1 SEHNR and CDR2 FQNEAQ (reference sequence). V was shortened by 6 bases and J by 4 bases, with 10 bases between the two germline ends. CDR3 size: 12 residues. The CDR3 sequence: CASRGEFYEQYV. The CDR3 DNA reads TGTGCCAGCAGAGGGGAGTTTTACGAGCAGTACGTC.

This clonotype came up a few times. The chain carries TRBV5-6 and TRBJ2-7; a possible D gene is TRBD1 (5 bases). Per germline, CDR1 SGHDT and CDR2 YYEEEE. Trimming removed 0 bases from V and 5 bases from J, with 9 bases in between. The length of the CDR3 is 13 residues. CDR3 loop: CASSLGRAHEQYV. DNA of the CDR3: TGTGCCAGCAGCTTGGGCAGGGCCCACGAGCAGTACGTC.

The chain couples TRBV12-3 or TRBV12-4 to TRBJ2-7; the D call may be TRBD1 or TRBD2 (5 bases each). Trimming took off 6 bases at V and 4 bases at J, with 13 bases between the two ends. The CDR3 runs 13 residues. CDR3 sequence reads: CASSRDGIYEQYF. CDR3 bases: TGTGCCAGCAGCCGGGACGGGATTTACGAGCAGTACTTC.

This clonotype was seen a handful of times. This chain connects TRBV4-2 to TRBJ1-4; TRBD1 aligns across 9 bases. V lost 0 bases and J lost 7; bases outside the gene matches: 6. Germline CDR1 LGHNA, CDR2 YNFKEQ. The CDR3 sequence is 16 residues long. In nucleotides, the CDR3 is TGTGCCAGCAGCCAAGATCTAGGGACAGGGCGTGAAAAACTGTTTTTT. Translation gives CASSQDLGTGREKLFF.

The CDR3: CASSPRLAGKTYEQYF. The DNA of the CDR3 is TGTGCCAGCAGTCCCAGACTAGCGGGGAAGACCTACGAGCAGTACTTC. The rearrangement joins TRBV6-6 to TRBJ2-7, with TRBD2 identical over 11 bases. The CDR3 contains 16 residues. Germline assignment: CDR1 MNHNY and CDR2 SVGAGI (reference sequence). After removal of 5 bases from V and 2 bases from J, the junction contained 8 bases not matched to a gene.

The J gene is TRBJ2-1, the V gene TRBV2, with TRBD1 matching over 11 bases. The length of the CDR3 is 15 residues. The germline gives CDR1 SNHLY, CDR2 FYNNEI. J lost 6 bases, V lost 8 bases, and 9 bases had no gene match. The DNA for the CDR3 is TGTGCCAGCCAAACTCCCGGGACAGGGGGCAATGAGCAGTTCTTC. As protein: CASQTPGTGGNEQFF.